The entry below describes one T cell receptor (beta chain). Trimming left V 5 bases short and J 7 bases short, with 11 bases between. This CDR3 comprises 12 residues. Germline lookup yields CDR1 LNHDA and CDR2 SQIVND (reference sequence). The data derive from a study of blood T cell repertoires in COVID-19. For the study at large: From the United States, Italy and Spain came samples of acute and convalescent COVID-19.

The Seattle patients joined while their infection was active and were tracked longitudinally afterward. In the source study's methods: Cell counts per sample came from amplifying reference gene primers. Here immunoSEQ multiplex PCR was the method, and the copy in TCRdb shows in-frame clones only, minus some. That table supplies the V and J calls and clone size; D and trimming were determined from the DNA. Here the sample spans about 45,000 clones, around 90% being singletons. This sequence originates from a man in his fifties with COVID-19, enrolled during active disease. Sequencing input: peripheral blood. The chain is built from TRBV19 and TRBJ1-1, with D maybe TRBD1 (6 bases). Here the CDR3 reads CASSYGTSEAFF. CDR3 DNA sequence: TGTGCCAGTAGTTACGGGACAAGTGAAGCTTTCTTT.